The clone carrying this T cell receptor beta chain was observed a single time. Antigen specificity is unknown. Sequenced by immunoSEQ multiplex PCR; TCRdb stores in-frame clones only, minus some. This table holds a few million clones, roughly nine tenths found once. These data belong to a study of shared clonotypes between healthy human individuals. Overall study: A couple of women and three men aged 18 to 49 served as donors. The study, taken as a whole, reports: Donors were few, which limited the genetic and exposure-history diversity represented. Sharing across four donors was highest in naive CD4 (around 5%) and lowest in memory CD8 (0.4%).

Researchers partitioned CD4+ cells into CD45RA+ naive and CD45RA-negative memory subsets. V dropped 3 bases and J dropped 5 bases, with 13 bases sitting between them. Germline CDR1 LNHDA, CDR2 SQIVND (reference sequence). The CDR3 length is 15 residues. Specimen: naive CD4+ T cells sorted from blood. Subset here: CD45RA+ positively selected. The chain links TRBV19 to TRBJ2-2; tentative D call: TRBD1 (5 bases). This receptor was obtained from a young man in good health. CDR3 nucleotides: TGTGCCAGTAGTATCCGGCAGGGTAAAACCGGGGAGCTGTTTTTT. Translated: CASSIRQGKTGELFF.